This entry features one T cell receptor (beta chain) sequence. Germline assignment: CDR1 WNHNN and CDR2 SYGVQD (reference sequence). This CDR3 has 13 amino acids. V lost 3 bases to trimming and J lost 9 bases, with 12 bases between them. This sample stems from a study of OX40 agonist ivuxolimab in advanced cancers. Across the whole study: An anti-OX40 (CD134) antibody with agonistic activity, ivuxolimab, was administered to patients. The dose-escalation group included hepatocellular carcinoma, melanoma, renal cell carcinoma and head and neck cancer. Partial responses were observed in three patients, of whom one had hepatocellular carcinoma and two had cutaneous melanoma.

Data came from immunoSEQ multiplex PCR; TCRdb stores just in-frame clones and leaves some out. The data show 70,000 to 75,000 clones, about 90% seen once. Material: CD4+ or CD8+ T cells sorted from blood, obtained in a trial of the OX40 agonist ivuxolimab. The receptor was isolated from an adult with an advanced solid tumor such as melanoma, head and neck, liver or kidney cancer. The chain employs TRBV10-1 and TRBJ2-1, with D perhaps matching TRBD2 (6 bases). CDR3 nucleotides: TGCGCCAGCAGTGATGTAGTGCGGGGTGAGCAGTTCTTC. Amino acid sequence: CASSDVVRGEQFF.